This T cell receptor beta chain was observed in a study of blood T cell repertoires in COVID-19. Study-wide background: Some COVID-19 samples were acute and others convalescent; all came from the United States, Italy and Spain. From T cells, B-cell-depleted T cells, or PBMCs came the material, which was cDNA or gDNA.

Per the original data handling: Amplified reference gene primers provided the basis for estimating nucleated cell counts. Sequenced by immunoSEQ multiplex PCR; TCRdb stores in-frame clones only, minus some. V, J and clone size reflect that table, while D and trimming were determined from the DNA. The data contain about 110,000 clones, roughly 80% of them singletons. V dropped 6 bases and J dropped 7 bases, with 15 bases sitting between them. The length of the CDR3 is 13 residues. The clonotype was recovered from a human donor in a cohort sampled during active or convalescent COVID-19. The J gene is TRBJ2-5, the V gene TRBV12-3 or TRBV12-4; D unclear. Sequencing was carried out using peripheral blood. CDR3 nucleotides: TGTGCCAGCAGGCTGGCGAACTATGGGACCCAGTACTTC. Translation gives CASRLANYGTQYF.